Each of the 19 T cell receptor beta chains below was sequenced from the same sample in a study of T cell repertoires in cytomegalovirus infection. Using its own MiXCR run on the reads, TCRdb lists one record per CDR3 protein. The sample lists around 900,000 distinct CDR3 sequences, around 29% occurring once. Their antigens remain unidentified. This material consisted of cultured CD8+ T cells from PBMCs, taken from culture after CMV antigen stimulation. Receptor source: a human donor in good health (CMV status not recorded). Some clones in this sample may be carry-over from other donors' samples.

The chain is built from TRBV27 and TRBJ2-1; tentatively, D is TRBD2 (5 bases). This CDR3 contains 12 residues. The germline gives CDR1 MNHEY, CDR2 SMNVEV (reference sequence). Trimming left V 0 bases short and J 9 bases short, with 6 bases between. The CDR3 DNA follows: TGTGCCAGCAGTTTATCGAGGGCTGAGCAGTTCTTC. Encoded protein: CASSLSRAEQFF.

The chain combines TRBV9 with TRBJ2-3; TRBD1 agrees at 10 bases. The CDR3 has 18 amino acids. Trimming removed 0 bases from V and 3 bases from J; junction bases left unmatched: 10. Per germline, CDR1 SGDLS and CDR2 YYNGEE. In nucleotides, the CDR3 is TGTGCCAGCAGCGTAGCTAAACCGGCGGGACAGGGGACAGATACGCAGTATTTT. It encodes CASSVAKPAGQGTDTQYF. Full variable domain (missing parts from reference TRBV9 and TRBJ2-3): DSGVTQTPKHLITATGQRVTLRCSPRSGDLSVYWYQQSLDQGLQFLIQYYNGEERAKGNILERFSAQQFPDLHSELNLSSLELGDSALYFCASSVAKPAGQGTDTQYFGPGTRLTVL.

This clonotype was counted a few times. The genes are TRBV12-3 or TRBV12-4 and TRBJ2-3; a possible D gene is TRBD2 (5 bases). The CDR3 runs to 15 residues. With 3 bases removed from V and 6 bases from J, the gap between germline ends came to 16 bases. CDR3 region: CASSFKGWEWDTQYF. Here the CDR3 DNA reads TGTGCCAGCAGTTTTAAGGGTTGGGAGTGGGATACGCAGTATTTT.

This chain uses TRBV3-1 with TRBJ2-7, with 7 positions matching TRBD2. V dropped 5 bases and J dropped 2; count of bases not matched to a gene: 9. CDR3 size: 15 residues. Looked up from germline, CDR1 is LGHDT and CDR2 is YNNKEL (reference sequence). In DNA, the CDR3 is TGTGCCAGCAGCTTATGGCGGGGGAGTCCCTACGAGCAGTACTTC. The encoded protein is CASSLWRGSPYEQYF.

V gene TRBV5-8 combines with J gene TRBJ2-3; D unresolved. This CDR3 spans 16 amino acids. Germline-derived CDR1 and CDR2 are SGHTS and YDEGEE. Trimming removed 0 bases from V and 0 bases from J, with 11 bases in between. This chain's CDR3 is CASSLDGSQSTDTQYF. DNA of the CDR3: TGTGCCAGCAGCTTGGATGGGTCTCAGAGCACAGATACGCAGTATTTT.

Concerning this clonotype: This may stem from a read error, because a much larger clone lies one nucleotide away. The rearrangement links TRBV6-5 to TRBJ2-3; 10 bases are shared with TRBD2. CDR1 is MNHEY and CDR2 is SVGAGI in the germline V gene. V trimming: 7 bases; J trimming: 1 base; junction bases outside the gene matches: 5. The CDR3 totals 15 residues. The CDR3 DNA reads TGTGCCAGCACCACCGGGACTAGCGGCACAGATACGCAGTATTTT. Its protein is CASTTGTSGTDTQYF.

The sample holds many counts of this clonotype. V and J are TRBV7-8 and TRBJ2-7; no clear D gene. The germline V gene has CDR1 SGHVS and CDR2 FQNEAQ. V was trimmed by 7 bases and J by 0 bases, leaving 7 bases between them. The CDR3 totals 12 residues. DNA of the CDR3: TGTGCCAGCACACAGAGCTCCTACGAGCAGTACTTC. Amino acid sequence: CASTQSSYEQYF. Filled out from reference TRBV7-8 and TRBJ2-7, the complete variable domain reads GAGVSQSPRYKVAKRGQDVALRCDPISGHVSLFWYQQALGQGPEFLTYFQNEAQLDKSGLPSDRFFAERPEGSVSTLKIQRTQQEDSAVYLCASTQSSYEQYFGPGTRLTVT.

J is TRBJ2-3 and V is TRBV29-1; D is undetermined. Trimming pared 0 bases from V and 1 base from J, leaving 5 bases between. CDR3 length: 13 residues. Germline V lookup: CDR1 SQVTM, CDR2 ANQGSEA. Here the CDR3 reads CSVEETRTDTQYF. CDR3 coding DNA: TGCAGCGTTGAAGAAACGCGCACAGATACGCAGTATTTT.

A few counts support this clonotype. CDR3 region: CASSSTTGGHQPQHF. As DNA, the CDR3 is TGTGCCAGCAGCTCGACGACAGGGGGCCATCAGCCCCAGCATTTT. The chain employs TRBV7-9 and TRBJ1-5; TRBD1 agrees at 10 bases. The junction had 5 bases not matched to a gene; V was cut back by 4 bases and J by 5 bases. Germline values: CDR1 SEHNR, CDR2 FQNEAQ (reference sequence). The CDR3 is 15 residues long. Filled out from reference TRBV7-9 and TRBJ1-5, the complete variable domain reads DTGVSQNPRHKITKRGQNVTFRCDPISEHNRLYWYRQTLGQGPEFLTYFQNEAQLEKSRLLSDRFSAERPKGSFSTLEIQRTEQGDSAMYLCASSSTTGGHQPQHFGDGTRLSIL.

The genes are TRBV6-2 or TRBV6-3 and TRBJ1-2; D is possibly TRBD1 (6 bases). The germline gives CDR1 MNHEY, CDR2 SVGEGT. This CDR3 contains 12 residues. V was shortened by 8 bases and J by 6 bases, with 13 bases between the two germline ends. CDR3 DNA: TGTGCCAGCTGGGGGGGCTGGAATGGCTACACCTTC. Translating gives CASWGGWNGYTF.

This clonotype was picked up a small number of times. The chain has TRBV7-9 and TRBJ2-1, with D possibly matching TRBD1 (5 bases). Trimming cost V 5 bases and J 6 bases, with 14 bases left between them. This CDR3 comprises 14 residues. CDR1 SEHNR and CDR2 FQNEAQ come from the germline V gene (reference sequence). The DNA of the CDR3 is TGTGCCAGCAGCGACCCCGACAGTCCCAATGAGCAGTTCTTC. Amino acids: CASSDPDSPNEQFF.

The chain combines TRBV6-5 with TRBJ2-1, with TRBD1 identical over 7 bases. Germline-derived CDR1 and CDR2 are MNHEY and SVGAGI. This CDR3 comprises 15 residues. The junction had 5 bases not matched to a gene; V was cut back by 1 base and J by 5 bases. CDR3 amino acids: CASSYWTGPNNEQFF. The CDR3 coding sequence is TGTGCCAGCAGTTACTGGACAGGACCAAACAATGAGCAGTTCTTC.

This clonotype showed up just a few times. The rearrangement links TRBV12-3 or TRBV12-4 to TRBJ2-7; 10 bases map to TRBD2. The CDR3 length is 15 residues. Unmatched junction bases numbered 5, after V lost 3 bases and J lost 3 bases. The CDR3 here is CASSFLAGEIYEQYF. The CDR3 DNA reads as TGTGCCAGCAGTTTCCTAGCGGGGGAGATCTACGAGCAGTACTTC.

On this clonotype: The junction does not match germline at one end; this may be a read error. This chain links TRBV27 with TRBJ1-2, with D tentatively TRBD1 (6 bases). CDR3 length: 11 residues. The germline V gene has CDR1 MNHEY and CDR2 SMNVEV (reference sequence). The CDR3 nucleotides read TGTGTCAGCAGGGGAAACTATGGCTACACCTTC. Its protein is CVSRGNYGYTF.

The table lists this clonotype with many counts. CDR3 coding DNA: TGTGCCAGCAGCTTAGTCCTCGGGGAGGCCGGGGAGCTGTTTTTT. Its protein is CASSLVLGEAGELFF. The J gene is TRBJ2-2, the V gene TRBV7-9, with D possibly matching TRBD2 (6 bases). Germline V lookup: CDR1 SEHNR, CDR2 FQNEAQ (reference sequence). CDR3 length: 15 residues. V lost 1 base and J lost 6, with 12 bases in between.

This clonotype was found many times. In DNA form, the CDR3 reads TGTGCCAGCAGCCCATACCGCGACGGAGATACGCAGTATTTT. It encodes CASSPYRDGDTQYF. The V call is TRBV7-8, the J call TRBJ2-3; the D is unclear. Trimming cost V 5 bases and J 5 bases, with 14 bases left between them. The CDR3 runs to 14 residues. Germline CDR1 is SGHVS and CDR2 is FQNEAQ.

This chain joins TRBV4-1 and TRBJ1-1, with 10 bases that match TRBD1. Germline CDR1 reads MGHRA; CDR2 reads YSYEKL. Losses at the gene ends were 3 bases for V and 4 bases for J; bases not matched to a gene: 8. The CDR3 covers 16 residues. The CDR3 loop reads CASSQLTGGAGTEAFF. CDR3 nucleotide sequence: TGCGCCAGCAGCCAGTTGACAGGGGGCGCAGGCACTGAAGCTTTCTTT.

This clonotype turned up a few times. The chain carries TRBV6-2 or TRBV6-3 and TRBJ2-5, with D maybe TRBD2 (5 bases). The CDR3 has 13 amino acids. The germline gives CDR1 MNHEY, CDR2 SVGEGT. Trimming cost V 5 bases and J 4 bases, with 11 bases left between them. Written as DNA, the CDR3 is TGTGCCAGCAGTAGTTGGGAGCCAGAGACCCAGTACTTC. Translated, it gives CASSSWEPETQYF.

The chain employs TRBV11-2 and TRBJ2-3; no clear D gene. This CDR3 is built from 16 residues. CDR1 is SGHAT, CDR2 FQNNGV, per germline. V dropped 3 bases and J dropped 0 bases, with 13 bases sitting between them. CDR3 region: CASSLVVGRSTDTQYF. In DNA, the CDR3 is TGTGCCAGCAGCTTGGTAGTGGGCAGGAGCACAGATACGCAGTATTTT.